These 18 T cell receptor beta chains came from one sample sequenced in a study of shared clonotypes between healthy human individuals. The assay was immunoSEQ multiplex PCR, and TCRdb's table has in-frame clones only and misses some. The data contain 2,500,000 or so clones, 90% to 95% of them singletons. Input material: naive CD4+ T cells from PBMCs. Subset indicated: CD45RA+ positively selected. The receptor source for this set is a man between 18 and 29 years old in good health. Some clones in this sample may be carry-over from other donors' samples.

This clone appeared a single time. Within the sample, other DNA sequences also encode this same CDR3. The gene calls are TRBV28 and TRBJ2-7; TRBD1 is a possible D gene (6 bases). The germline V gene encodes CDR1 MDHEN and CDR2 SYDVKM. There are 13 residues in the CDR3. The V gene lost 4 bases and the J gene lost 2 bases, with 9 bases spanning the gap. CDR3 DNA: TGTGCCAGCAGTTCCGGGACACCCTACGAGCAGTACTTC. It is translated as CASSSGTPYEQYF.

V usage is TRBV6-6 and J usage is TRBJ2-3, with D possibly matching TRBD1 (6 bases). CDR1 and CDR2 (germline): MNHNY, SVGAGI (reference sequence). The CDR3 spans 15 residues. Trimming took 4 bases from V and 1 from J, leaving 12 bases between them. CDR3 DNA sequence: TGTGCCAGCAGTTTTCAGGGGTCGGGCACAGATACGCAGTATTTT. Protein: CASSFQGSGTDTQYF.

The V and J genes are TRBV29-1 and TRBJ2-3; unclear D gene. Germline V gene lookup returns CDR1 SQVTM and CDR2 ANQGSEA. The CDR3 has 15 residues. Trimming shortened V by 1 base and J by 2 bases, and 13 bases separated the two germline ends. CDR3 coding DNA: TGCAGCGTTGAAGCCCGACTCGCCCTCACAGATACGCAGTATTTT. Residues: CSVEARLALTDTQYF.

The gene calls are TRBV6-1 and TRBJ1-2, with 9 bases matching TRBD1. V was pared by 0 bases and J by 9 bases, with 5 bases of the junction left unmatched. In germline, CDR1 is MNHNS, CDR2 SASEGT. This CDR3 comprises 14 residues. CDR3 residues: CASSEAGTGRSYTF. DNA for the CDR3: TGTGCCAGCAGTGAAGCAGGGACAGGGAGAAGCTACACCTTC.

CDR3 loop: CASSLAPLTGSSYNEQFF. The DNA for the CDR3 is TGTGCCAGCAGCTTAGCGCCACTAACAGGGAGCTCCTACAATGAGCAGTTCTTC. This chain uses TRBV7-6 with TRBJ2-1; possibly TRBD1 for D (6 bases). Trimming left V 0 bases short and J 0 bases short, with 15 bases between. The length of the CDR3 is 18 residues. CDR1 and CDR2 from the germline V gene are SGHVS and FNYEAQ.

The chain combines TRBV5-6 with TRBJ1-2, with TRBD1 matching over 7 bases. Germline V CDR1 and CDR2: SGHDT, YYEEEE. Trimming cost V 0 bases and J 7 bases; bases outside gene matches: 6. The CDR3 contains 14 residues. The CDR3 DNA reads as TGTGCCAGCAGCTTGGCGCAAGGGGGCTCTGGCTACACCTTC. Translated: CASSLAQGGSGYTF.

The rearrangement uses TRBV27 and TRBJ2-7; 7 nucleotides line up with TRBD1. With 7 bases clipped from V and 2 bases from J, the junction kept 8 bases outside the gene matches. Germline V gives CDR1 MNHEY, CDR2 SMNVEV (reference sequence). CDR3 length equals 14 residues. In nucleotides, the CDR3 is TGTGCCAGCACCAGAACCGGGACAGCCTACGAGCAGTACTTC. Amino acids: CASTRTGTAYEQYF.

The V call is TRBV5-4, the J call TRBJ2-7, with D hard to call. The germline CDR1 and CDR2 sequences are SGHNT and YYREEE (reference sequence). This CDR3 contains 15 residues. The V and J ends lost 0 bases and 2 bases respectively, with 12 bases between them. The DNA of the CDR3 is TGTGCCAGCAGCTTGGCTCGGCACACCACCTACGAGCAGTACTTC. This codes for CASSLARHTTYEQYF.

CDR3 DNA: TGTGCCAGCAGGCTAGACGGGGAGCAGTACTTC. Its translation: CASRLDGEQYF. The chain joins TRBV2 to TRBJ2-7, with D uncertain. Germline CDR1 reads SNHLY; CDR2 reads FYNNEI. The CDR3 sequence is 11 residues long. V was pared by 6 bases and J by 7 bases, with 10 bases between.

CDR3 residues: CASSLLRDRAGNEQFF. DNA of the CDR3: TGTGCCAGCTCACTTCTCCGGGACAGGGCGGGGAATGAGCAGTTCTTC. The V call is TRBV18, the J call TRBJ2-1; 9 bases fit TRBD1. This CDR3 has 16 residues. V was pared by 4 bases and J by 7 bases, with 11 bases of the junction left unmatched. Looked up from germline, CDR1 is KGHSH and CDR2 is LQKENI.

The chain is built from TRBV7-9 and TRBJ2-3, with TRBD1 matching 11 bases. The CDR3 runs 17 residues. V was pared by 0 bases and J by 6 bases, with 8 bases of the junction left unmatched. Germline loops: CDR1 SEHNR, CDR2 FQNEAQ (reference sequence). The CDR3 region has the DNA TGTGCCAGCAGCTTAGCTCTGGACAGGGGGCCTAGGGATACGCAGTATTTT. Translated, it gives CASSLALDRGPRDTQYF. Filled out from reference TRBV7-9 and TRBJ2-3, the complete variable domain reads DTGVSQNPRHKITKRGQNVTFRCDPISEHNRLYWYRQTLGQGPEFLTYFQNEAQLEKSRLLSDRFSAERPKGSFSTLEIQRTEQGDSAMYLCASSLALDRGPRDTQYFGPGTRLTVL.

This clone was seen just once. V usage is TRBV7-6 and J usage is TRBJ2-5; 8 bases align to TRBD2. Losses at the gene ends were 8 bases for V and 2 bases for J; bases not matched to a gene: 4. Germline lookup yields CDR1 SGHVS and CDR2 FNYEAQ. The CDR3 loop spans 13 amino acids. CDR3 loop: CASSGGWQETQYF. The CDR3, as DNA: TGTGCCAGCTCGGGGGGGTGGCAAGAGACCCAGTACTTC.

The V gene is TRBV4-1, the J gene TRBJ1-3; 10 nucleotides align to TRBD1. Germline assignment: CDR1 MGHRA and CDR2 YSYEKL. The CDR3 has 18 amino acids. With 4 bases clipped from V and 0 bases from J, the junction kept 9 bases outside the gene matches. The CDR3 bases are TGCGCCAGCAGCCTAGGACAGGGGGGTTTTTTCTCTGGAAACACCATATATTTT. Protein: CASSLGQGGFFSGNTIYF.

The CDR3 DNA sequence: TGTGCCATCACTCGGACAGGGAATGGAGATACGCAGTATTTT. Translating gives CAITRTGNGDTQYF. The chain recombines TRBV10-3 with TRBJ2-3; 8 bases line up with TRBD1. CDR1 and CDR2 from the germline V gene are ENHRY and SYGVKD. V lost 7 bases, J lost 5 bases, and 8 bases stayed unmatched. The CDR3 runs 14 residues.

This chain connects TRBV28 to TRBJ1-2, with no clear D. V lost 4 bases and J 2 bases, leaving 14 bases between the germline ends. This CDR3 is built from 15 residues. Germline V gives CDR1 MDHEN, CDR2 SYDVKM. The CDR3: CASSSVRPGNYGYTF. CDR3 sequence (DNA): TGTGCCAGCAGTTCGGTCAGACCCGGGAACTATGGCTACACCTTC.

V usage is TRBV28 and J usage is TRBJ1-1; the D gene is possibly TRBD1 (5 bases). This CDR3 region has 18 residues. Trimming took 9 bases from V and 0 from J, leaving 26 bases between them. Germline loops: CDR1 MDHEN, CDR2 SYDVKM. The CDR3 is CARSRIGVAGSLNTEAFF. In DNA form, the CDR3 reads TGTGCCAGATCACGAATAGGGGTAGCGGGCAGCTTGAACACTGAAGCTTTCTTT.

About this clone itself: Other DNA sequences in this specimen translate into the identical CDR3. The chain couples TRBV5-1 to TRBJ2-1; D unclear. The CDR3 has 15 residues. Trimming shortened V by 0 bases and J by 0 bases, and 7 bases separated the two germline ends. Per the germline V gene, CDR1 is SGHRS and CDR2 is YFSETQ. CDR3 residues: CASSLAANSYNEQFF. CDR3 DNA: TGCGCCAGCAGCTTGGCAGCGAACTCCTACAATGAGCAGTTCTTC.

The rearrangement uses TRBV5-4 and TRBJ2-7, with D perhaps TRBD1 (5 bases). CDR1 is SGHNT and CDR2 is YYREEE in the germline V gene (reference sequence). CDR3 length equals 14 residues. Between the trimmed V and J ends, which lost 2 bases and 5 bases, there was a span of 14 bases. The CDR3 loop is CASSLGTQGDEQYF. CDR3 bases: TGTGCCAGCAGCTTAGGCACCCAAGGGGACGAGCAGTACTTC.